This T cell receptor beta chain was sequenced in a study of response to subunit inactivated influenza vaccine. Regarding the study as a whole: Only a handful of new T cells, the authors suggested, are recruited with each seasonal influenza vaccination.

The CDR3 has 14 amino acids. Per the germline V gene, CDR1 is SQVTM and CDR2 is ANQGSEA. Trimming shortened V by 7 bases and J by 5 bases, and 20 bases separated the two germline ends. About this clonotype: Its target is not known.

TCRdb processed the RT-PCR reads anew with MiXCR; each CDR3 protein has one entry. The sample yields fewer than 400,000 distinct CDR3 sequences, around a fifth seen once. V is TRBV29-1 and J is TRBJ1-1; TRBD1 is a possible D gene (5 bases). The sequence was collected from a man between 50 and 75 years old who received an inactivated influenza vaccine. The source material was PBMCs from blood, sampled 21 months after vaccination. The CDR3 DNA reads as TGCAGCGCAGACTCGGGGGGGGGAAGAACTGAAGCTTTCTTT. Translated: CSADSGGGRTEAFF.